This TCR beta chain was retrieved from a study of blood T cell repertoires in COVID-19. About the research overall: There were acute and convalescent COVID-19 samples, and they came from the United States, Italy and Spain.

Clinical history reported by participants formed the basis on which cohorts were assigned. Participants in the exposed group had met a COVID-19 case in the 2 weeks before joining the study. V was trimmed by 4 bases and J by 4 bases, leaving 10 bases between them. The germline V gene encodes CDR1 SEHNR and CDR2 FQNEAQ (reference sequence). This CDR3 has 13 amino acids. As handled by the study authors: Amplified reference gene primers provided the basis for estimating nucleated cell counts. Sequencing was performed with immunoSEQ multiplex PCR; in TCRdb, only in-frame clones are kept and a portion is missing. From that table come the V and J calls and clone size; the DNA was used to work out D and trimming. The sample consists of 250,000 or so clones, over 70% of them appearing once.

Sequenced sample: PBMCs or T cells enriched from blood (not recorded which). V and J are TRBV7-9 and TRBJ1-2; D is unclear. This TCR was recovered from a middle-aged woman who had been exposed to COVID-19. The DNA of the CDR3 is TGTGCCAGCAGCTCCCCCGGTCGCTATGGCTACACCTTC. Protein sequence: CASSSPGRYGYTF.